A few counts support the clone carrying this TCR beta chain. Its antigen is not identified. Sample-barcoded 5' priming and a J-beta primer mix drove a second PCR of about 6 to 12 cycles. Template switching added a 12-random-nucleotide identifier to every cDNA molecule. TCRdb called the 5' RACE reads again in MiXCR, with one record for every CDR3 protein. The sample shows roughly 800,000 distinct CDR3 sequences, about a quarter of them seen only once. V lost 3 bases to trimming and J lost 4 bases, with 12 bases between them. Germline values: CDR1 SNHLY, CDR2 FYNNEI. The CDR3 contains 14 residues. The sample belongs to a study of blood T cells in healthy people across ages. The study, taken as a whole, reports: Estimates drawn from one million T cells were deemed to understate diversity.

The sample was also linked to a second study, of T cells of mothers and their children. That report adds: Sequencing returned over 8 million TCR beta CDR3 reads per mother and roughly 3 million per child.

The chain recombines TRBV2 with TRBJ2-5; possible D gene TRBD1, 5 bases. This sequence was found in a boy aged 5-17 years in good health. The specimen was blood. The CDR3: CASSEAGIRETQYF. As DNA, the CDR3 is TGTGCCAGCAGTGAGGCAGGGATACGAGAGACCCAGTACTTC.